The 18 T cell receptor beta chains below all came from one sample that was sequenced in a study of a mutant IDH1 vaccine in newly diagnosed glioma. Sequencing was performed with immunoSEQ multiplex PCR; in TCRdb, only in-frame clones are kept and a portion is missing. The sample lists approximately 76,000 clones, more than 85% occurring once. Time point denoted: week 5, during vaccination. The content of each vaccine dose was 300 ug of mutant IDH1 20-mer peptide, and topical imiquimod accompanied it. These receptors' antigens are unknown. Sample: PBMCs, taken from a glioma patient whose treatment included an IDH1 peptide vaccine. All receptors come from a woman aged 50 to 60 with glioma.

The V and J genes are TRBV5-5 and TRBJ2-6, with D perhaps given as TRBD1 or TRBD2 (5 bases each). V was pared by 0 bases and J by 4 bases, with 8 bases between. Per germline, CDR1 SGHKS and CDR2 YYEKEE (reference sequence). The CDR3 has 15 residues. The CDR3 sequence is CASSLEGTGANVLTF. The CDR3 region has the DNA TGTGCCAGCAGCTTGGAAGGGACCGGGGCCAACGTCCTGACTTTC.

This sequence joins TRBV9 and TRBJ2-6; TRBD2 is a possible D gene (6 bases). Germline lookup yields CDR1 SGDLS and CDR2 YYNGEE. The CDR3 is 18 residues long. V gave up 2 bases and J gave up 4 bases, with 19 bases separating them. The CDR3 here is CASSVRGWGGSGANVLTF. Written as DNA, the CDR3 is TGTGCCAGCAGCGTGAGAGGGTGGGGAGGAAGCGGGGCCAACGTCCTGACTTTC.

This chain uses TRBV11-3 with TRBJ2-2, with TRBD1 matching over 12 bases. The germline gives CDR1 SGHNT, CDR2 YENEEA. Trimming cost V 4 bases and J 5 bases; bases outside gene matches: 8. CDR3 size: 17 residues. The CDR3 protein is CASSSPGQGAGTGELFF. The CDR3 DNA is TGTGCCAGCAGCTCTCCGGGACAGGGGGCTGGGACCGGGGAGCTGTTTTTT.

The CDR3 reads CASSLALRYEQYF. The CDR3 bases are TGTGCCAGCAGCTTAGCCCTTCGGTACGAGCAGTACTTC. The chain combines TRBV7-8 with TRBJ2-7, with D unclear. Trimming shortened V by 0 bases and J by 4 bases, and 7 bases separated the two germline ends. This CDR3 has 13 residues. CDR1 and CDR2 from the germline V gene are SGHVS and FQNEAQ.

J is TRBJ1-4 and V is TRBV6-5; D may be TRBD1 (5 bases). The CDR3 totals 15 residues. V shed 5 bases and J shed 2 bases, with 12 bases lying between them. Germline V gives CDR1 MNHEY, CDR2 SVGAGI. As DNA, the CDR3 is TGTGCCAGCAGTGTAGGGGATGAGACTAATGAAAAACTGTTTTTT. Encoded protein: CASSVGDETNEKLFF.

J is TRBJ1-2 and V is TRBV13; a possible D gene is TRBD1 (5 bases). CDR3 length equals 15 residues. Trimming took 5 bases from V and 1 from J, leaving 14 bases between them. Germline lookup yields CDR1 PRHDT and CDR2 FYEKMQ (reference sequence). CDR3 sequence: CASSERGGVNYGYTF. For the CDR3, the DNA is TGTGCCAGCAGCGAAAGGGGCGGGGTTAACTATGGCTACACCTTC.

This clone has just a few counts. The same CDR3 can be traced to other DNA sequences in this sample. The chain carries TRBV7-9 and TRBJ1-5; no reliable D call. In germline, CDR1 is SEHNR, CDR2 FQNEAQ (reference sequence). V lost 1 base, J lost 1 base, and 5 bases lay in between. The CDR3 runs 14 residues. CDR3: CASSLERSNQPQHF. The CDR3 coding sequence is TGTGCCAGCAGCTTAGAGCGCAGCAATCAGCCCCAGCATTTT.

J is TRBJ1-6 and V is TRBV5-1; D unresolved. Trimming cost V 4 bases and J 5 bases, with 16 bases left between them. The germline gives CDR1 SGHRS, CDR2 YFSETQ. The CDR3 length is 16 residues. The CDR3 protein is CASSPKALAHNSPLHF. CDR3 sequence (DNA): TGCGCCAGCAGCCCCAAGGCCCTAGCGCATAATTCACCCCTCCACTTT.

The V gene is TRBV25-1, the J gene TRBJ2-5, with D tentatively TRBD2 (6 bases). V lost 3 bases and J lost 5, with 13 bases in between. CDR1 MGHDK and CDR2 SYGVNS come from the germline V gene. This CDR3 has 14 residues. CDR3 in amino acids: CASSEAPGGETQYF. The CDR3 coding sequence is TGTGCCAGCAGTGAGGCCCCTGGAGGGGAGACCCAGTACTTC. Filled out from reference TRBV25-1 and TRBJ2-5, the complete variable domain reads EADIYQTPRYLVIGTGKKITLECSQTMGHDKMYWYQQDPGMELHLIHYSYGVNSTEKGDLSSESTVSRIRTEHFPLTLESARPSHTSQYLCASSEAPGGETQYFGPGTRLLVL.

The chain has TRBV6-5 and TRBJ1-3, with TRBD1 matching over 9 bases. Germline CDR1 and CDR2: MNHEY and SVGAGI. The trim removed 3 bases at V and 13 bases at J, leaving 16 bases unmatched. The CDR3 length is 16 residues. The DNA for the CDR3 is TGTGCCAGCAGTTATGCTCAGGTTGGAACAGGGGGCGCAATATATTTT. Translating gives CASSYAQVGTGGAIYF.

The V gene is TRBV28, the J gene TRBJ1-4, with a tentative D call TRBD1 (5 bases). CDR1 and CDR2 from the germline V gene are MDHEN and SYDVKM. Trimming took 8 bases from V and 7 from J, leaving 17 bases between them. CDR3 length: 14 residues. CDR3 sequence: CASRYAGQAEKLFF. In DNA, the CDR3 is TGTGCCAGCCGTTATGCAGGGCAGGCTGAAAAACTGTTTTTT. Supplemented by reference TRBV28 and TRBJ1-4, the full variable domain reads DVKVTQSSRYLVKRTGEKVFLECVQDMDHENMFWYRQDPGLGLRLIYFSYDVKMKEKGDIPEGYSVSREKKERFSLILESASTNQTSMYLCASRYAGQAEKLFFGSGTQLSVL.

The rearrangement joins TRBV19 to TRBJ2-3, with D perhaps TRBD2 (6 bases). V dropped 5 bases and J dropped 1 base, with 10 bases sitting between them. Germline assignment: CDR1 LNHDA and CDR2 SQIVND (reference sequence). The CDR3 is 14 amino acids. The CDR3 DNA is TGTGCCAGTAGTCCACAGCGGGGCACAGATACGCAGTATTTT. Amino acid sequence: CASSPQRGTDTQYF.

This clone was seen once. The chain carries TRBV28 and TRBJ1-5, with unresolved D. The CDR3 covers 11 residues. V was pared by 4 bases and J by 5 bases, with 3 bases between. Germline CDR1 is MDHEN and CDR2 is SYDVKM. The CDR3 here is CASSSDQPQHF. DNA of the CDR3: TGTGCCAGCAGTTCCGATCAGCCCCAGCATTTT.

The chain is built from TRBV9 and TRBJ2-3; 7 bases line up with TRBD2. The CDR3 extends over 15 amino acids. V dropped 0 bases and J dropped 2; count of bases not matched to a gene: 3. Germline CDR1 and CDR2: SGDLS and YYNGEE. The CDR3 region is CASSVGLAVTDTQYF. CDR3 bases: TGTGCCAGCAGCGTAGGCCTAGCGGTCACAGATACGCAGTATTTT.

The chain couples TRBV6-6 to TRBJ2-1, with unresolved D. The V and J ends lost 0 bases and 6 bases respectively, with 9 bases between them. This CDR3 spans 14 amino acids. The germline V gene encodes CDR1 MNHNY and CDR2 SVGAGI (reference sequence). CDR3 in DNA: TGTGCCAGCAGTTACTCGATCTCGGGCAATGAGCAGTTCTTC. Encoded protein: CASSYSISGNEQFF.

This chain uses TRBV5-8 with TRBJ2-5, with 11 nucleotides matching TRBD1. The DNA matches TRBJ2-7 better at its end, which makes the J call doubtful. This CDR3 comprises 14 residues. Germline V gene lookup returns CDR1 SGHTS and CDR2 YDEGEE. CDR3 sequence: CASSYGQGALEQYF. The CDR3 nucleotides are TGTGCCAGCAGTTATGGACAGGGGGCCCTCGAGCAGTACTTC.

The chain is built from TRBV18 and TRBJ2-1, with 12 bases matching TRBD1. V shed 3 bases, J shed 7 bases, and the junction held 7 bases outside the gene matches. This CDR3 is built from 16 residues. Germline values: CDR1 KGHSH, CDR2 LQKENI. The CDR3 loop reads CASSPLPGQGANEQFF. The CDR3 DNA reads as TGTGCCAGCTCACCCCTCCCGGGACAGGGGGCTAATGAGCAGTTCTTC.

This chain links TRBV5-8 with TRBJ2-7; D is possibly TRBD2 (6 bases). The length of the CDR3 is 14 residues. V lost 0 bases and J 0 bases, leaving 7 bases between the germline ends. The V gene's germline CDR1 is SGHTS and CDR2 YDEGEE. In DNA, the CDR3 is TGTGCCAGCAGCTTGGGCGGGAACTCCTACGAGCAGTACTTC. This translates into CASSLGGNSYEQYF.